A single sample gave rise to the 32 T cell receptor beta chains below, sequenced in a study of blood T cell repertoires in COVID-19. The table came from immunoSEQ multiplex PCR; TCRdb's copy has only in-frame clones and leaves some out. Counted here are more than 70,000 clones, around 90% occurring once; the ten biggest clones make up 5.8%. The specimen was peripheral blood. These receptors were collected from a man between 45 and 60 years old with active COVID-19.

This chain links TRBV3-1 (or the pseudogene TRBV3-2) with TRBJ2-2, with 7 nucleotides matching TRBD2. CDR1 LGHDT and CDR2 YNNKEL come from the germline V gene (reference sequence). The J segment lost 4 bases and the V segment lost 5 bases, leaving 4 bases of the junction unmatched. CDR3 size: 14 residues. This chain's CDR3 is CASSIWEGTGELFF. CDR3 bases: TGTGCCAGCAGCATCTGGGAGGGCACCGGGGAGCTGTTTTTT.

V is TRBV27 and J is TRBJ1-1, with unresolved D. The CDR3 totals 14 residues. Germline CDR1 is MNHEY and CDR2 is SMNVEV (reference sequence). V lost 2 bases to trimming and J lost 9 bases, with 16 bases between them. CDR3 sequence: CASSLGMRDGKAFF. The CDR3 nucleotides are TGTGCCAGCAGTTTAGGGATGCGGGATGGGAAAGCTTTCTTT.

The chain combines TRBV28 with TRBJ1-2; 9 bases are a match to TRBD1. The CDR3 is made up of 16 amino acids. CDR1 is MDHEN and CDR2 is SYDVKM in the germline V gene. V shed 1 base, J shed 5 bases, and the junction held 8 bases outside the gene matches. In DNA, the CDR3 is TGTGCCAGCAGTTTATATCTACAGGGGGCCGAGTATGGCTACACCTTC. Its protein product is CASSLYLQGAEYGYTF.

This clone was counted only a few times. The gene calls are TRBV11-2 and TRBJ1-2, with D perhaps TRBD1 (5 bases). V was cut by 1 base and J by 2 bases, with 8 bases left in between. The CDR3 has 14 residues. The germline V gene encodes CDR1 SGHAT and CDR2 FQNNGV. CDR3 sequence reads: CASSLGSGNYGYTF. In nucleotides, the CDR3 is TGTGCCAGCAGCTTAGGTTCAGGGAACTATGGCTACACCTTC.

The chain is built from TRBV5-4 and TRBJ1-2; D gene ambiguous. The CDR3 runs to 11 residues. V gave up 4 bases and J gave up 2 bases, with 3 bases separating them. Germline assignment: CDR1 SGHNT and CDR2 YYREEE (reference sequence). CDR3 in DNA: TGTGCCAGCAGCCAGAACTATGGCTACACCTTC. Translation gives CASSQNYGYTF.

The chain uses TRBV24-1 and TRBJ2-2; 9 bases are shared with TRBD1. Germline V gene sequence: CDR1 KGHDR, CDR2 SFDVKD. The junction had 6 bases not matched to a gene; V was cut back by 5 bases and J by 3 bases. CDR3 size: 16 residues. CDR3 region: CATSGQTGGYTGELFF. CDR3 coding DNA: TGTGCCACCAGTGGCCAGACAGGGGGTTACACCGGGGAGCTGTTTTTT.

The genes are TRBV28 and TRBJ1-2; the D is unclear. CDR1 and CDR2 from the germline V gene are MDHEN and SYDVKM. V lost 5 bases, J lost 8 bases, and 15 bases lay in between. This CDR3 is built from 13 residues. The CDR3 sequence is CASSTPSTRGYTF. CDR3 nucleotides: TGTGCCAGCAGTACCCCATCGACGAGGGGCTACACCTTC.

The chain carries TRBV20-1 and TRBJ1-4; no reliable D call. Between the trimmed V and J ends, which lost 3 bases and 8 bases, there was a span of 10 bases. Germline V gives CDR1 DFQATT, CDR2 SNEGSKA (reference sequence). The CDR3 sequence is 12 residues long. Here the CDR3 reads CSASYNVEKLFF. The CDR3 nucleotides are TGCAGTGCTAGTTACAACGTAGAAAAACTGTTTTTT.

The chain combines TRBV19 with TRBJ2-5; the D gene is possibly TRBD2 (6 bases). Looked up from germline, CDR1 is LNHDA and CDR2 is SQIVND (reference sequence). This CDR3 has 12 amino acids. Trimming took off 2 bases at V and 11 bases at J, with 12 bases between the two ends. Here the CDR3 reads CASSIRPREQYF. The CDR3 DNA is TGTGCCAGTAGTATACGTCCGCGGGAACAGTACTTC. Combining the CDR3 with reference TRBV19 and TRBJ2-5 gives the whole variable domain DGGITQSPKYLFRKEGQNVTLSCEQNLNHDAMYWYRQDPGQGLRLIYYSQIVNDFQKGDIAEGYSVSREKKESFPLTVTSAQKNPTAFYLCASSIRPREQYFGPGTRLLVL.

The chain carries TRBV12-3 or TRBV12-4 and TRBJ1-2, with D unclear. V shed 7 bases and J shed 10 bases, with 19 bases lying between them. This CDR3 region has 13 residues. CDR3 loop: CASTHRLATSYTF. As DNA, the CDR3 is TGTGCCAGCACGCACCGACTCGCAACCTCCTACACCTTC.

This clone was recorded only once. The chain is built from TRBV27 and TRBJ2-3; the match to TRBD2 covers 10 bases. CDR1 is MNHEY, CDR2 SMNVEV, per germline (reference sequence). This CDR3 has 17 residues. The ends lost 1 base at V and 3 bases at J; junction bases unmatched: 7. Here the CDR3 DNA reads TGTGCCAGCAGTTTATTAGCGGGGGGATCGGTGACAGATACGCAGTATTTT. Encoded protein: CASSLLAGGSVTDTQYF.

This clone was recorded only once. The chain is built from TRBV6-5 and TRBJ1-6; 11 bases are shared with TRBD1. Trimming took 7 bases from V and 8 from J; bases not matched to a gene: 7. This CDR3 has 15 residues. Germline values: CDR1 MNHEY, CDR2 SVGAGI. CDR3 sequence (DNA): TGTGCCAGCAACAAACCGGGACAGGGGGATTCACCCCTCCACTTT. This codes for CASNKPGQGDSPLHF.

The CDR3 protein is CASSQDRQNTGELFF. CDR3 bases: TGCGCCAGCAGCCAAGATCGACAAAACACCGGGGAGCTGTTTTTT. V gene TRBV4-3 combines with J gene TRBJ2-2; D is undetermined. Germline-derived CDR1 and CDR2 are LGHNA and YSLEER. V lost 0 bases, J lost 2 bases, and 7 bases lay in between. CDR3 length: 15 amino acids.

This sequence joins TRBV9 and TRBJ2-5; 8 bases align to TRBD2. The germline gives CDR1 SGDLS, CDR2 YYNGEE. Trimming cost V 0 bases and J 5 bases; bases outside gene matches: 12. The CDR3 loop spans 17 amino acids. In nucleotides, the CDR3 is TGTGCCAGCAGCGTAGGAAGCGGGGGCCCCGGGCGGGAGACCCAGTACTTC. This codes for CASSVGSGGPGRETQYF.

The CDR3 DNA reads as TGTGCCAGCAGCGATTGGACAGACAATGAGCAGTTCTTC. Translating it yields CASSDWTDNEQFF. The rearrangement joins TRBV3-1 (or the pseudogene TRBV3-2) to TRBJ2-1; tentative D call: TRBD1 (6 bases). This CDR3 contains 13 residues. Germline-derived CDR1 and CDR2 are LGHDT and YNNKEL (reference sequence). V lost 5 bases, J lost 5 bases, and 10 bases lay in between.

This clone appeared once. This sequence joins TRBV6-7 and TRBJ2-2; D is perhaps TRBD2 (5 bases). TRBV6-7 carries the ORF label, with uncertain function. This CDR3 has 19 amino acids. The V and J ends lost 2 bases and 3 bases respectively, with 22 bases between them. The CDR3 reads CASSYACRGHLPHTGELFF. The CDR3 DNA reads as TGTGCCAGCAGTTACGCCTGCCGCGGGCATCTTCCTCACACCGGGGAGCTGTTTTTT.

The chain is built from TRBV6-5 and TRBJ2-5; D is unresolved. Deletions cut 7 bases from V and 2 bases from J, with 11 bases between. The CDR3 covers 13 residues. The germline V gene encodes CDR1 MNHEY and CDR2 SVGAGI. The CDR3 is CASKKRGQETQYF. As DNA, the CDR3 is TGTGCCAGCAAGAAAAGAGGACAAGAGACCCAGTACTTC.

This clone was picked up one time. The rearrangement joins TRBV19 to TRBJ1-1, with D perhaps matching TRBD1 (5 bases). This CDR3 comprises 14 residues. The germline CDR1 and CDR2 sequences are LNHDA and SQIVND (reference sequence). V gave up 6 bases and J gave up 2 bases, with 13 bases separating them. The chain's CDR3 is CASSPGGVNTEAFF. CDR3 bases: TGTGCCAGTAGCCCTGGGGGGGTTAACACTGAAGCTTTCTTT.

The chain combines TRBV19 with TRBJ2-1, with TRBD2 matching over 8 bases. CDR1 and CDR2 (germline): LNHDA, SQIVND (reference sequence). Losses at the gene ends were 5 bases for V and 3 bases for J; bases not matched to a gene: 6. This CDR3 has 15 amino acids. The CDR3 sequence: CASSHSTSVYNEQFF. As DNA, the CDR3 is TGTGCCAGTAGTCATTCGACTAGCGTCTACAATGAGCAGTTCTTC.

The chain recombines TRBV14 with TRBJ2-2, with TRBD1 as a possible D gene (6 bases). V was shortened by 8 bases and J by 3 bases, with 16 bases between the two germline ends. CDR1 is SGHDN, CDR2 FVKESK, per germline. This CDR3 is 15 amino acids long. The chain's CDR3 is CASDRTGSYTGELFF. For the CDR3, the DNA is TGTGCCAGCGACAGGACGGGTTCTTACACCGGGGAGCTGTTTTTT.

This clone has just a few counts. The chain has TRBV11-2 and TRBJ1-5, with 7 bases identical to TRBD1. Germline values: CDR1 SGHAT, CDR2 FQNNGV. The trim removed 5 bases at V and 7 bases at J, leaving 14 bases unmatched. This CDR3 region has 16 residues. This chain's CDR3 is CASSDNKGGRLQPQHF. DNA of the CDR3: TGTGCCAGCAGCGACAACAAAGGGGGCCGATTGCAGCCCCAGCATTTT.

The chain uses TRBV6-2 or TRBV6-3 and TRBJ2-5; D not resolved. V lost 4 bases to trimming and J lost 5 bases, with 11 bases between them. Germline CDR1 is MNHEY and CDR2 is SVGEGT. The CDR3 is made up of 13 amino acids. CDR3 amino acids: CASSFQAWETQYF. CDR3 sequence (DNA): TGTGCCAGCAGTTTTCAGGCGTGGGAGACCCAGTACTTC.

This chain connects TRBV30 to TRBJ1-3; D gene ambiguous. The CDR3 is 17 amino acids. V shed 0 bases and J shed 0 bases, with 15 bases lying between them. The germline gives CDR1 GTSNPN, CDR2 SVGIG (reference sequence). The CDR3 nucleotides are TGTGCCTGGAGTGTAAAGTTGGGGAGAAGCTCTGGAAACACCATATATTTT. It yields the protein CAWSVKLGRSSGNTIYF.

V is TRBV27 and J is TRBJ1-1; maybe TRBD1 (5 bases). The CDR3 is 13 residues long. Germline V lookup: CDR1 MNHEY, CDR2 SMNVEV (reference sequence). V was shortened by 3 bases and J by 4 bases, with 9 bases between the two germline ends. The CDR3 DNA is TGTGCCAGCAGTTTGGGACTGGGCACTGAAGCTTTCTTT. Its protein product is CASSLGLGTEAFF.

This sequence joins TRBV7-3 and TRBJ2-2; 8 positions match TRBD1. The CDR3 is made up of 13 amino acids. The germline V gene has CDR1 SGHTA and CDR2 FQGTGA. V was pared by 8 bases and J by 5 bases, with 4 bases of the junction left unmatched. The CDR3 here is CASSQGVTGELFF. The CDR3 coding sequence is TGTGCCAGCTCACAGGGGGTGACCGGGGAGCTGTTTTTT.

The CDR3 is CASSVETGKGYEQYF. DNA of the CDR3: TGTGCCAGCAGTGTGGAGACAGGGAAAGGGTACGAGCAGTACTTC. This chain links TRBV2 with TRBJ2-7; TRBD1 matches at 7 bases. The CDR3 totals 15 residues. After removal of 4 bases from V and 4 bases from J, the junction contained 10 bases not matched to a gene. The V gene's germline CDR1 is SNHLY and CDR2 FYNNEI.

The V gene is TRBV6-5, the J gene TRBJ2-1, with D tentatively TRBD1 (6 bases). CDR3 length: 13 residues. Per the germline V gene, CDR1 is MNHEY and CDR2 is SVGAGI. V gave up 3 bases and J gave up 6 bases, with 9 bases separating them. CDR3 protein: CASSYTGSNEQFF. DNA of the CDR3: TGTGCCAGCAGTTATACAGGGTCCAATGAGCAGTTCTTC.

The rearrangement uses TRBV9 and TRBJ2-1, with 15 bases aligning to TRBD2. This CDR3 is built from 18 residues. Germline V lookup: CDR1 SGDLS, CDR2 YYNGEE. After removal of 4 bases from V and 1 base from J, the junction contained 6 bases not matched to a gene. The CDR3 DNA reads as TGTGCCAGCAGCCGGACTAGCGGGGGGGCCGCTTCCTACAATGAGCAGTTCTTC. Amino acid sequence: CASSRTSGGAASYNEQFF.

CDR3 amino acids: CASSSLVGPGANVLTF. The CDR3 region has the DNA TGTGCCAGCAGTTCACTTGTGGGGCCTGGGGCCAACGTCCTGACTTTC. The chain combines TRBV5-5 with TRBJ2-6; a possible D gene is TRBD1 (5 bases). Germline assignment: CDR1 SGHKS and CDR2 YYEKEE (reference sequence). Trimming shortened V by 5 bases and J by 2 bases, and 14 bases separated the two germline ends. This CDR3 has 16 residues.

The V call is TRBV5-1, the J call TRBJ1-1; 8 bases are a match to TRBD1. From germline, CDR1 is SGHRS and CDR2 YFSETQ. CDR3 length: 14 amino acids. Trimming took 0 bases from V and 4 from J; bases not matched to a gene: 2. CDR3: CASSLEQGGTEAFF. The CDR3 nucleotides read TGCGCCAGCAGCTTGGAACAGGGGGGCACTGAAGCTTTCTTT.

V and J are TRBV6-5 and TRBJ1-2; TRBD1 agrees at 8 bases. The V gene's germline CDR1 is MNHEY and CDR2 SVGAGI. V shed 5 bases and J 10 bases; nucleotides not matched to a gene: 12. CDR3 size: 14 residues. In DNA, the CDR3 is TGTGCCAGCAGTCCCGACAGGGGCGGGCCCCTCTACACCTTC. Protein sequence: CASSPDRGGPLYTF.

The chain couples TRBV7-6 to TRBJ2-1, with TRBD2 matching over 16 bases. Unmatched junction bases numbered 6, after V lost 3 bases and J lost 7 bases. This CDR3 spans 17 amino acids. CDR1 and CDR2 from the germline V gene are SGHVS and FNYEAQ. Here the CDR3 reads CASSLGLAGGIGNEQFF. CDR3 DNA: TGTGCCAGCAGCTTGGGACTAGCGGGGGGGATAGGAAATGAGCAGTTCTTC.